The rows below give T cell receptor beta chains drawn from one sample of a study of blood T cell repertoires in COVID-19. Data came from immunoSEQ multiplex PCR; TCRdb stores just in-frame clones and leaves some out. Among a few hundred thousand clones, 89% were seen once, and the ten largest hold around 3%. Sequencing was carried out using peripheral blood. Receptors originate from a woman younger than 45 with COVID-19, enrolled during active disease. The CDR3 runs from the conserved cysteine through the conserved F or W. A D gene is named only where the DNA matches it firmly. Clone sizes are given selectively: once, few, many, or a class where the clone is expanded.

J	V	size	D	DNA	CDR3
TRBJ2-7	TRBV4-3	.	TRBD1	TGCGCCAGCAGCCAAGATCTAAGGGGACAGGGGAGGGAGCAGTACTTC	CASSQDLRGQGREQYF
TRBJ2-3	TRBV7-2	few	.	TGTGCCAGCAGCTTAGATATTTCATCGGGGGATAGGAGTACGCAGTATTTT	CASSLDISSGDRSTQYF
TRBJ2-3	TRBV4-3	.	TRBD2	TGCGCCAGCAGCCAAGTGATGGGACTAGCGGGAGGAGTTGATACGCAGTATTTT	CASSQVMGLAGGVDTQYF
TRBJ1-1	TRBV19	.	.	TGTGCCAGTACCCCTCCGGCAGGGGTAGCTGAAGCTTTCTTT	CASTPPAGVAEAFF
TRBJ2-2	TRBV6-2/TRBV6-3	.	.	TGTGCCAGCAGCTGGGAGGTCGCCGGGGAGCTGTTTTTT	CASSWEVAGELFF
TRBJ1-6	TRBV25-1	few	.	TGTGCCAGCAGTGAATTAAGGACATTGGTACCCCTCCACTTT	CASSELRTLVPLHF
TRBJ2-7	TRBV6-5	.	TRBD1	TGTGCCAGCAGTCGAGGGACAGGGGAGGGCGAGCAGTACTTC	CASSRGTGEGEQYF
TRBJ2-3	TRBV2	.	TRBD2	TGTGCCAGCAGTGAAGCTCGGGCTAGCGGTCTAAGCACAGATACGCAGTATTTT	CASSEARASGLSTDTQYF
TRBJ1-1	TRBV27	.	TRBD1	TGTGCCAGCAGTTTTCAGGGGGTAGAGAAAACTGAAGCTTTCTTT	CASSFQGVEKTEAFF
TRBJ1-5	TRBV19	.	TRBD1	TGTGCCAGTAGTCCCCGACCGGGACAGAGACAGCCCCAGCATTTT	CASSPRPGQRQPQHF
TRBJ1-2	TRBV7-2	.	TRBD1	TGTGCCAGCGATCCAGGGGGGACTAACTATGGCTACACCTTC	CASDPGGTNYGYTF
TRBJ2-2	TRBV21-1	.	.	TGTGCCAGCAGCAAAGCGCTCGCGGGGGAGGTCGGGGAGCTGTTTTTT	CASSKALAGEVGELFF
TRBJ2-1	TRBV5-1	.	TRBD2	TGCGCCAGCAGCTCCAGTATTGGCGGGGGGGCCTCCAATGAGCAGTTCTTC	CASSSSIGGGASNEQFF
TRBJ1-5	TRBV24-1	.	.	TGTGCCACCAGTGATCCAGATCAGCCCCAGCATTTT	CATSDPDQPQHF
TRBJ1-6	TRBV28	.	TRBD1	TGTGCCAGCAGTTTAGCTTCCGGGACAGGGGGGACCACTTATAATTCACCCCTCCACTTT	CASSLASGTGGTTYNSPLHF
TRBJ1-1	TRBV18	once	.	TGTGCCAGCTCACCGAGGCAGGTACAGGGTGGGGACACTGAAGCTTTCTTT	CASSPRQVQGGDTEAFF